Below are 23 T cell receptor beta chains sequenced from a single sample in a study of PD-L1 blockade in urothelial cancer. The time point is: peripheral blood 6 weeks after treatment start. Produced via immunoSEQ multiplex PCR; TCRdb's table is partial and in-frame only. This sample yields about 41,000 clones, of which about 85% are seen a single time; roughly 2.7% belongs to the top ten. The starting material was PBMCs, obtained around atezolizumab (anti-PD-L1) treatment. These receptors were obtained from a man between 70 and 80 years old with urothelial cancer.

V is TRBV29-1 and J is TRBJ2-5; possibly TRBD1 for D (5 bases). V was cut by 1 base and J by 1 base, with 10 bases left in between. Germline lookup yields CDR1 SQVTM and CDR2 ANQGSEA. This CDR3 has 14 residues. CDR3 amino acids: CSVEGRASQETQYF. CDR3 DNA sequence: TGCAGCGTTGAAGGCAGGGCCTCCCAAGAGACCCAGTACTTC.

The V call is TRBV5-4, the J call TRBJ2-1; 11 bases fit TRBD1. Trimming removed 2 bases from V and 3 bases from J; junction bases left unmatched: 1. Looked up from germline, CDR1 is SGHNT and CDR2 is YYREEE (reference sequence). This CDR3 has 15 amino acids. The CDR3 nucleotides read TGTGCCAGCAGCTTCGGGACAGGGGGCTACAATGAGCAGTTCTTC. Amino acid sequence: CASSFGTGGYNEQFF. The whole variable domain, filled in from reference TRBV5-4 and TRBJ2-1, reads ETGVTQSPTHLIKTRGQQVTLRCSSQSGHNTVSWYQQALGQGPQFIFQYYREEENGRGNFPPRFSGLQFPNYSSELNVNALELDDSALYLCASSFGTGGYNEQFFGPGTRLTVL.

V gene TRBV28 combines with J gene TRBJ1-1, with TRBD1 matching over 7 bases. V lost 5 bases and J lost 0; bases outside the gene matches: 12. This CDR3 region has 17 residues. Germline assignment: CDR1 MDHEN and CDR2 SYDVKM. The CDR3 coding sequence is TGTGCCAGCAGTCTTTACAGGGGTTTCAATCTGAACACTGAAGCTTTCTTT. Translation gives CASSLYRGFNLNTEAFF.

In its sample, this clone was seen once. The V call is TRBV19, the J call TRBJ1-1; 7 bases are shared with TRBD1. Germline loops: CDR1 LNHDA, CDR2 SQIVND (reference sequence). J was trimmed by 2 bases and V by 4 bases; bases with no gene match: 7. The CDR3 loop spans 15 amino acids. CDR3 sequence reads: CASSRIGTANTEAFF. CDR3 DNA sequence: TGTGCCAGTAGTAGAATCGGGACAGCCAACACTGAAGCTTTCTTT.

This chain joins TRBV2 and TRBJ1-4; D might be TRBD1 (5 bases). The CDR3 consists of 13 residues. Per the germline V gene, CDR1 is SNHLY and CDR2 is FYNNEI. Trimming shortened V by 2 bases and J by 11 bases, and 12 bases separated the two germline ends. CDR3 protein: CASSENAGGKLFF. The CDR3 nucleotides are TGTGCCAGCAGTGAAAACGCGGGGGGGAAACTGTTTTTT. The full variable domain, rest sourced from reference TRBV2 and TRBJ1-4, is EPEVTQTPSHQVTQMGQEVILRCVPISNHLYFYWYRQILGQKVEFLVSFYNNEISEKSEIFDDQFSVERPDGSNFTLKIRSTKLEDSAMYFCASSENAGGKLFFGSGTQLSVL.

This rearrangement joins TRBV28 to TRBJ1-1, with TRBD1 matching 10 bases. V lost 6 bases to trimming and J lost 1 base; unmatched junction nucleotides: 5. Per the germline V gene, CDR1 is MDHEN and CDR2 is SYDVKM. The CDR3 consists of 15 residues. CDR3: CASSPRDRGNTEAFF. The CDR3 nucleotides are TGTGCCAGCAGCCCCCGGGACAGGGGGAACACTGAAGCTTTCTTT.

In this sample, this clone turned up once. The V and J genes are TRBV19 and TRBJ1-1; D remains ambiguous. The V end lost 8 bases, the J end lost 0 bases, and 7 bases lay between the germline ends. CDR1 is LNHDA, CDR2 SQIVND, per germline (reference sequence). This CDR3 comprises 12 residues. In DNA, the CDR3 is TGTGCCAGTGGGGAGATGAACACTGAAGCTTTCTTT. Protein sequence: CASGEMNTEAFF.

This clone was seen only once. The chain links TRBV30 to TRBJ1-2; TRBD1 agrees at 7 bases. Germline values: CDR1 GTSNPN, CDR2 SVGIG (reference sequence). Trimming removed 1 base from V and 6 bases from J; junction bases left unmatched: 8. The CDR3 is 14 residues long. CDR3 sequence reads: CAWSGDRRYNGYTF. The DNA of the CDR3 is TGTGCCTGGAGTGGGGACAGACGGTACAATGGCTACACCTTC.

The V gene is TRBV9, the J gene TRBJ2-5; no definite D call. Germline V gene data show CDR1 as SGDLS and CDR2 as YYNGEE. The CDR3 is 12 amino acids. V was cut by 3 bases and J by 4 bases, with 7 bases left in between. The CDR3 DNA sequence: TGTGCCAGCAGCGAGCTCGGAGAGACCCAGTACTTC. This translates into CASSELGETQYF.

V usage is TRBV18 and J usage is TRBJ1-3, with 7 bases matching TRBD1. Germline V gene lookup returns CDR1 KGHSH and CDR2 LQKENI. The CDR3 totals 14 residues. V shed 6 bases, J shed 4 bases, and the junction held 6 bases outside the gene matches. CDR3 protein: CASSLTGDGNTIYF. The CDR3 bases are TGTGCCAGCTCGCTTACAGGGGACGGAAACACCATATATTTT.

This clone has just a few counts. The rearrangement uses TRBV5-1 and TRBJ2-2, with a weak D call TRBD1 (6 bases). The ends were cut back, 0 bases at V and 3 bases at J, with 15 bases in the middle. Germline-derived CDR1 and CDR2 are SGHRS and YFSETQ. The CDR3 totals 17 residues. The CDR3 reads CASSLDGGSSHTGELFF. CDR3 DNA: TGCGCCAGCAGCTTGGATGGGGGCTCGTCCCACACCGGGGAGCTGTTTTTT.

This chain connects TRBV28 to TRBJ1-4; D possibly corresponds to TRBD1 (5 bases). V gave up 8 bases and J gave up 4 bases, with 20 bases separating them. This CDR3 comprises 16 residues. CDR1 is MDHEN and CDR2 is SYDVKM in the germline V gene. The CDR3 spells CASSFQLAGFNEKLFF. The CDR3 region has the DNA TGTGCCAGCTCCTTTCAACTGGCAGGGTTTAATGAAAAACTGTTTTTT.

This clone was detected only a few times. This rearrangement joins TRBV4-2 to TRBJ1-2; D unresolved. CDR1 LGHNA and CDR2 YNFKEQ come from the germline V gene. This CDR3 has 14 amino acids. Between the trimmed V and J ends, which lost 2 bases and 2 bases, there was a span of 9 bases. The CDR3 loop reads CASSQTTTNYGYTF. CDR3 in DNA: TGTGCCAGCAGCCAAACGACAACAAACTATGGCTACACCTTC.

The chain joins TRBV29-1 to TRBJ2-3; 9 bases line up with TRBD2. Per germline, CDR1 SQVTM and CDR2 ANQGSEA. The V segment lost 4 bases and the J segment 0 bases; nucleotides outside the gene matches: 8. The CDR3 runs 16 residues. The CDR3 loop is CSVVRLAGTSTDTQYF. The CDR3 DNA reads as TGCAGCGTTGTTCGGCTAGCGGGGACTAGCACAGATACGCAGTATTTT.

The gene calls are TRBV5-5 and TRBJ2-5, with 14 positions matching TRBD2. Germline V gives CDR1 SGHKS, CDR2 YYEKEE (reference sequence). The CDR3 extends over 17 amino acids. Germline trimming cut 0 bases from V and 4 bases from J; bases unmatched to any gene: 5. CDR3 residues: CASSLGLAGGLRETQYF. The CDR3 DNA sequence: TGTGCCAGCAGCTTGGGACTAGCGGGAGGGCTTAGAGAGACCCAGTACTTC.

This chain uses TRBV5-1 with TRBJ2-7; 8 nucleotides match TRBD1. Per the germline V gene, CDR1 is SGHRS and CDR2 is YFSETQ. V lost 1 base to trimming and J lost 0 bases; unmatched junction nucleotides: 3. This CDR3 has 15 amino acids. The CDR3 nucleotides read TGCGCCAGCAGCTTGCGGCAGGGGGCCTCCTACGAGCAGTACTTC. It encodes CASSLRQGASYEQYF.

CDR3: CASSLSATGGTEAFF. The CDR3 nucleotides read TGCGCCAGCAGCTTGAGTGCGACAGGGGGCACTGAAGCTTTCTTT. The J gene is TRBJ1-1, the V gene TRBV5-1, with TRBD1 matching over 9 bases. The V gene end was trimmed by 1 base and the J gene end by 4 bases; junction bases not matched to a gene: 5. The CDR3 length is 15 residues. Germline V gene sequence: CDR1 SGHRS, CDR2 YFSETQ.

The V gene is TRBV7-2, the J gene TRBJ2-7, with 9 bases identical to TRBD1. Trimming at V came to 4 bases and at J to 2 bases, leaving 3 bases not matched to a gene. The CDR3 extends over 14 amino acids. The germline V gene has CDR1 SGHTA and CDR2 FQGNSA. The CDR3, as DNA: TGTGCCAGCAGCTCCCGGGACAGGGCCTACGAGCAGTACTTC. Translated: CASSSRDRAYEQYF. The full variable domain, its missing parts supplied by reference TRBV7-2 and TRBJ2-7, is GAGVSQSPSNKVTEKGKDVELRCDPISGHTALYWYRQSLGQGLEFLIYFQGNSAPDKSGLPSDRFSAERTGGSVSTLTIQRTQQEDSAVYLCASSSRDRAYEQYFGPGTRLTVT.

This clone is a singleton in its sample. This chain connects TRBV7-2 to TRBJ2-7, with 10 bases aligning to TRBD1. The trim removed 2 bases at V and 12 bases at J, leaving 10 bases unmatched. CDR1 and CDR2 from the germline V gene are SGHTA and FQGNSA. This CDR3 contains 14 residues. Here the CDR3 reads CASSLFSGTGDLYF. The CDR3, as DNA: TGTGCCAGCAGCTTATTTTCGGGGACAGGGGATCTGTACTTC.

The V call is TRBV6-8, the J call TRBJ2-7; D gene ambiguous. This CDR3 is built from 12 residues. In germline, CDR1 is MNHGY, CDR2 SAAAGT. Trimming left V 3 bases short and J 6 bases short, with 9 bases between. The CDR3 here is CASSYLSGEQYF. The CDR3 nucleotides are TGTGCCAGCAGTTATCTCTCCGGCGAGCAGTACTTC.

The chain employs TRBV6-5 and TRBJ2-7, with TRBD1 matching 11 bases. V dropped 5 bases and J dropped 7; count of bases not matched to a gene: 10. The CDR3 is made up of 15 amino acids. Germline CDR1 reads MNHEY; CDR2 reads SVGAGI. CDR3 sequence: CASSPRTGGFWEQYF. The CDR3 nucleotides read TGTGCCAGCAGTCCCCGGACAGGGGGCTTTTGGGAGCAGTACTTC.

The chain combines TRBV11-3 with TRBJ2-1; TRBD2 aligns across 11 bases. J lost 5 bases, V lost 5 bases, and 5 bases had no gene match. The V gene's germline CDR1 is SGHNT and CDR2 YENEEA. This CDR3 comprises 15 residues. This chain's CDR3 is CASSLGTSGNNEQFF. As DNA, the CDR3 is TGTGCCAGCAGCCTCGGGACTAGCGGAAACAATGAGCAGTTCTTC. The full variable domain, in which reference TRBV11-3 and TRBJ2-1 provide the parts outside the CDR3, is EAGVVQSPRYKIIEKKQPVAFWCNPISGHNTLYWYLQNLGQGPELLIRYENEEAVDDSQLPKDRFSAERLKGVDSTLKIQPAELGDSAVYLCASSLGTSGNNEQFFGPGTRLTVL.

J is TRBJ2-5 and V is TRBV19; D is ambiguous. Germline values: CDR1 LNHDA, CDR2 SQIVND (reference sequence). The length of the CDR3 is 14 residues. V lost 1 base and J 0 bases, leaving 6 bases between the germline ends. CDR3 loop: CASSIGADQETQYF. In DNA form, the CDR3 reads TGTGCCAGTAGTATAGGGGCAGACCAAGAGACCCAGTACTTC.